The text below deals with one T cell receptor (beta chain). Its antigen is currently unknown. This sample was included in a study of shared clonotypes between healthy human individuals. Study-level results: Despite large depth, rarefaction showed incomplete sorted-subset sequencing.

In the original analysis: Filtering differed since immunoSEQ provided only junctions, with no quality scores. Libraries were prepared by immunoSEQ multiplex PCR; TCRdb keeps only in-frame clonotypes and omits some of them. D and trimming were read from the DNA, whereas the V and J calls and clone size are those reported in that table. The sample includes nearly 750,000 clones, roughly 72% of them seen just once. Naive CD45RA+ and memory CD45RA-negative subsets were split from CD4+ cells. V shed 4 bases and J 4 bases; nucleotides not matched to a gene: 9. The CDR3 loop spans 16 amino acids. CDR1 MGHRA and CDR2 YSYEKL come from the germline V gene.

The chain combines TRBV4-1 with TRBJ1-4; 7 bases are a match to TRBD1. The TCR comes from a woman under 40 in good health. Sequencing input: memory CD4+ T cells sorted from blood. Noted subset: CD45RA-negative fraction. CDR3 bases: TGCGCCAGCAGCCGGGATAGACAGGGCGATAATGAAAAACTGTTTTTT. It specifies CASSRDRQGDNEKLFF.